This T cell receptor beta chain came from a study of T cell responses to AZD1222 COVID-19 vaccine. Note on this clone: Its antigen is not identified.

The ends lost 0 bases at V and 2 bases at J; junction bases unmatched: 9. Germline CDR1 is SEHNR and CDR2 is FQNEAQ (reference sequence). CDR3 length equals 17 residues. Data came from immunoSEQ multiplex PCR; TCRdb stores just in-frame clones and leaves some out. The sample lists approximately 140,000 clones; 88% were seen once. Study outcomes and limitations: There were vaccine-associated CD4 TCRs across spike, dominant at 160-218 and 743-854. Donor demographics were predominantly white British with a female majority; clonal diversity may be underestimated. Within unmutated variant regions lay the reported targets of nearly half of spike-specific TCRs. No repertoire was sampled before or during the peak T cell response, only after it.

This clonotype originated in an adult in good health. Sequenced here: peripheral blood, sampled on day 0 of AZD1222 vaccination. V gene TRBV7-9 combines with J gene TRBJ1-2; 7 bases are a match to TRBD1. The CDR3 DNA reads TGTGCCAGCAGCTTAGCAGGGGGCGGGGAGGCGAACTATGGCTACACCTTC. As protein: CASSLAGGGEANYGYTF.